This is a list of T cell receptor beta chains from one sample in a study of T cells in localized non-small cell lung cancer. TCRdb's table, derived via immunoSEQ multiplex PCR, lists solely in-frame clones and lacks some. The sample lists about 76,000 clones, less than 85% occurring once. The sample here was peripheral blood, taken before any cancer treatment. These receptors originate from a female donor aged 60 or older with stage I lung adenocarcinoma. Each CDR3 is given without its conserved first and last residue. Each record gives: J gene, V gene, CDR3 protein.

j_gene: TRBJ2-1; v_gene: TRBV7-2; CDR3aa: ASSPPSGGAFEQF
j_gene: TRBJ1-2; v_gene: TRBV27; CDR3aa: ASSRTGGYGYT
j_gene: TRBJ1-2; v_gene: TRBV7-2; CDR3aa: ASSPVQTGGYGYT
j_gene: TRBJ1-5; v_gene: TRBV7-2; CDR3aa: ASSLDRGNQPQH
j_gene: TRBJ2-7; v_gene: TRBV19; CDR3aa: ASTTDWTEQY
j_gene: TRBJ2-6; v_gene: TRBV5-1; CDR3aa: ASSLGPTSVGSGANVLT
j_gene: TRBJ2-3; v_gene: TRBV7-2; CDR3aa: ASSRDTGLGTDTQY
j_gene: TRBJ1-1; v_gene: TRBV18; CDR3aa: ASSPGFGQGNTEAF
j_gene: TRBJ2-3; v_gene: TRBV5-1; CDR3aa: ASSFGLAGAGDTQY
j_gene: TRBJ1-1; v_gene: TRBV4-1; CDR3aa: ASSVRGGRAEAF
j_gene: TRBJ1-2; v_gene: TRBV7-9; CDR3aa: ASSLIITTPNYGYT
j_gene: TRBJ2-3; v_gene: TRBV5-6; CDR3aa: ASSISTDTQY
j_gene: TRBJ1-4; v_gene: TRBV6-6; CDR3aa: ASSPPQGSQEKLF
j_gene: TRBJ2-2; v_gene: TRBV28; CDR3aa: ASTTGGVEISGELF
j_gene: TRBJ2-5; v_gene: TRBV5-8; CDR3aa: ASSRVDQETQY
j_gene: TRBJ2-1; v_gene: TRBV6-1; CDR3aa: ASSEFAGSYNEQF
j_gene: TRBJ1-6; v_gene: TRBV6-9; CDR3aa: ASSYQTEDNSPLH
j_gene: TRBJ1-4; v_gene: TRBV2; CDR3aa: ASSRYATNEKLF
j_gene: TRBJ1-2; v_gene: TRBV4-1; CDR3aa: ASSQLGRPEGGYT
j_gene: TRBJ2-7; v_gene: TRBV28; CDR3aa: ASSFRGARNEQY
j_gene: TRBJ1-4; v_gene: TRBV5-1; CDR3aa: ASSLVPGNEKLF
j_gene: TRBJ2-7; v_gene: TRBV7-8; CDR3aa: ASSLRDSFYEQY
j_gene: TRBJ2-7; v_gene: TRBV4-2; CDR3aa: ASSQAGREVYEQY
j_gene: TRBJ2-1; v_gene: TRBV6-6; CDR3aa: ASSYGGVKANEQF
j_gene: TRBJ1-4; v_gene: TRBV5-4; CDR3aa: ASSSTGDATNEKLF
j_gene: TRBJ2-5; v_gene: TRBV2; CDR3aa: ASGRVGTAVETQY
j_gene: TRBJ2-5; v_gene: TRBV10-3; CDR3aa: AISDPVGLQETQY
j_gene: TRBJ1-1; v_gene: TRBV11-2; CDR3aa: ASSLEYGNTEAF
j_gene: TRBJ1-2; v_gene: TRBV6-1; CDR3aa: ASRAGQGTGGYT
j_gene: TRBJ1-1; v_gene: TRBV6-5; CDR3aa: ASSYKGGYTEAF
j_gene: TRBJ1-2; v_gene: TRBV12-5; CDR3aa: ASGLGQGAFGYT
j_gene: TRBJ2-3; v_gene: TRBV25-1; CDR3aa: ASSEKKLGVPDTQY
j_gene: TRBJ2-7; v_gene: TRBV7-3; CDR3aa: ASSLTLASGSYEQY
j_gene: TRBJ2-5; v_gene: TRBV7-3; CDR3aa: ASSPAGAETQY
j_gene: TRBJ2-1; v_gene: TRBV7-3; CDR3aa: ASSITGTASSYNEQF
j_gene: TRBJ1-2; v_gene: TRBV19; CDR3aa: ASSIPGQGRQWSYT
j_gene: TRBJ2-2; v_gene: TRBV9; CDR3aa: ASSVGLAGGNTGELF
j_gene: TRBJ2-7; v_gene: TRBV11-2; CDR3aa: ASSFTTGKGEQY
j_gene: TRBJ1-1; v_gene: TRBV2; CDR3aa: ASSDARGMNTEAF
j_gene: TRBJ1-1; v_gene: TRBV7-9; CDR3aa: ASSLAAADTEAF
j_gene: TRBJ2-5; v_gene: TRBV7-6; CDR3aa: ASSSPGGQALVGQETQY
j_gene: TRBJ1-5; v_gene: TRBV19; CDR3aa: ASRGDTYQPQH
j_gene: TRBJ1-1; v_gene: TRBV5-1; CDR3aa: ASRPQGAGTEAF
j_gene: TRBJ1-4; v_gene: TRBV7-6; CDR3aa: ASSLNIGQGEEKLF
j_gene: TRBJ2-7; v_gene: TRBV11-3; CDR3aa: ASSSRTSVSYEQY
j_gene: TRBJ1-1; v_gene: TRBV19; CDR3aa: ASSIATANTEAF
j_gene: TRBJ2-7; v_gene: TRBV6-1; CDR3aa: ASSEAPLGAYEQY
j_gene: TRBJ1-6; v_gene: TRBV25-1; CDR3aa: ASSVGANSPLH
j_gene: TRBJ2-1; v_gene: TRBV4-2; CDR3aa: ASSLGTSGKSYNEQF
j_gene: TRBJ2-3; v_gene: TRBV11-1; CDR3aa: ASSLGADTQY
j_gene: TRBJ2-1; v_gene: TRBV5-6; CDR3aa: ASSLAGTIQTYNEQF
j_gene: TRBJ2-3; v_gene: TRBV9; CDR3aa: ASSARGLADTQY
j_gene: TRBJ1-2; v_gene: TRBV7-8; CDR3aa: ASSLERGRNYGYT
j_gene: TRBJ2-5; v_gene: TRBV5-1; CDR3aa: ASRQAPGPGETQY
j_gene: TRBJ1-2; v_gene: TRBV28; CDR3aa: ASRPKAGYT
j_gene: TRBJ2-6; v_gene: TRBV29-1; CDR3aa: SVVMEQGRFGANVPT
j_gene: TRBJ1-1; v_gene: TRBV5-8; CDR3aa: ASFRQEWTEAF
j_gene: TRBJ2-7; v_gene: TRBV6-5; CDR3aa: ASNTGNYEQY